The clone carrying this T cell receptor (beta chain) was detected only once. The antigen is unknown. The entry originates in a study of T cell repertoires in ileal Crohn's disease. On the study more broadly: Surgery for a complication: stricturing in approximately 60%, penetrating in approximately 40%. Overall study findings and caveats: Mucosal expansions were suggested to be mainly CD8 T cells.

V lost 0 bases and J lost 2, with 4 bases in between. Germline CDR1 and CDR2: MNHNY and SVGAGI (reference sequence). CDR3 length equals 13 residues. Clones were read by immunoSEQ multiplex PCR, and TCRdb kept only the in-frame ones, dropping some. The sample holds over 14,000 clones; 75% to 85% are singletons and the top ten take 4.2%. The chain links TRBV6-6 to TRBJ1-1; D is ambiguous. Sequenced: ileal tissue. The origin of this receptor is an adult with Crohn's disease. CDR3 sequence (DNA): TGTGCCAGCAGTTACTCGAGCAACACTGAAGCTTTCTTT. Translating it yields CASSYSSNTEAFF.